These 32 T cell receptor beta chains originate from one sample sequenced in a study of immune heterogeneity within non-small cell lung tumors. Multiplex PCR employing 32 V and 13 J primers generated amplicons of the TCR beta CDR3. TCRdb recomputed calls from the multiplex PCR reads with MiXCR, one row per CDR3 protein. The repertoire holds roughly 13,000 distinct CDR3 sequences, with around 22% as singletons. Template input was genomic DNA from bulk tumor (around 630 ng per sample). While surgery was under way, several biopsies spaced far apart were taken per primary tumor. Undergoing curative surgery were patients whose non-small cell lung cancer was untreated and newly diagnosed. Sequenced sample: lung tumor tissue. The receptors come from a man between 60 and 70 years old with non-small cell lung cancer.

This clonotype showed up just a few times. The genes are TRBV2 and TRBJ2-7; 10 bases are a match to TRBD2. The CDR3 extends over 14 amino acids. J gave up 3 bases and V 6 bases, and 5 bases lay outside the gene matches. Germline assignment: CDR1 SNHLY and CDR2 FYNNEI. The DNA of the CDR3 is TGTGCCAGCAGGGGCTCTAGCGGGAGCTACGAGCAGTACTTC. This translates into CASRGSSGSYEQYF.

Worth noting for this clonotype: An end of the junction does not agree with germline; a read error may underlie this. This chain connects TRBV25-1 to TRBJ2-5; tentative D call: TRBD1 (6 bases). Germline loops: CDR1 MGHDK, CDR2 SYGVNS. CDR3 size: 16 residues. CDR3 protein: CAISDLRQAQGGTQYF. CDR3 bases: TGTGCCATCAGTGATCTTCGACAGGCTCAAGGTGGGACCCAGTACTTC.

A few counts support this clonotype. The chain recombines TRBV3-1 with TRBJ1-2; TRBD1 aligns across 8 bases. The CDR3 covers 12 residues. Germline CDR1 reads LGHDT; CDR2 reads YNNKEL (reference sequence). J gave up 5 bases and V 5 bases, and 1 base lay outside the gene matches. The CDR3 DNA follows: TGTGCCAGCAGCAGGACAGGGTATGGCTACACCTTC. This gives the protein CASSRTGYGYTF.

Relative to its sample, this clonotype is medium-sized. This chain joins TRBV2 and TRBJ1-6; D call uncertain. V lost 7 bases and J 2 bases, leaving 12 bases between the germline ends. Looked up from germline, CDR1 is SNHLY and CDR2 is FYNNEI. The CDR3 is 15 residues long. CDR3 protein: CASMRRETYNSPLHF. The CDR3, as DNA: TGTGCCAGCATGAGGAGAGAGACCTATAATTCACCCCTCCACTTT. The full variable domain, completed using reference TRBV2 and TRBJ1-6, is EPEVTQTPSHQVTQMGQEVILRCVPISNHLYFYWYRQILGQKVEFLVSFYNNEISEKSEIFDDQFSVERPDGSNFTLKIRSTKLEDSAMYFCASMRRETYNSPLHFGNGTRLTVT.

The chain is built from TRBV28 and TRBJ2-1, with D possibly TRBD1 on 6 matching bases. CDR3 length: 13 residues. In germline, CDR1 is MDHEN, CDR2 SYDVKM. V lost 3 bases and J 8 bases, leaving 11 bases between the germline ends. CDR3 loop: CASSFGQGYEQFF. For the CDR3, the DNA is TGTGCCAGCAGTTTCGGGCAGGGGTATGAGCAGTTCTTC. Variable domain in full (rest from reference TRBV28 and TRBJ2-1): DVKVTQSSRYLVKRTGEKVFLECVQDMDHENMFWYRQDPGLGLRLIYFSYDVKMKEKGDIPEGYSVSREKKERFSLILESASTNQTSMYLCASSFGQGYEQFFGPGTRLTVL.

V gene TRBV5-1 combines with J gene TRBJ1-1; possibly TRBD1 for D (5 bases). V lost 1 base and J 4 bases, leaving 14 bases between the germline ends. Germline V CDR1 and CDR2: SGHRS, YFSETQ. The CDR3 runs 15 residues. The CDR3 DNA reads TGCGCCAGCAGCTTGTCAGCAGGGAAGGGCACTGAAGCTTTCTTT. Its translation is CASSLSAGKGTEAFF.

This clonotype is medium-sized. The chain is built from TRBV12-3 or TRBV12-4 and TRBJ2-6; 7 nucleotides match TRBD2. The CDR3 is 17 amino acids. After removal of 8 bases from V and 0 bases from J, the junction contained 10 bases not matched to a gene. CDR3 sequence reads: CASSLTGGYSGANVLTF. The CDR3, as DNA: TGTGCCAGCTCCCTGACGGGAGGATACTCTGGGGCCAACGTCCTGACTTTC.

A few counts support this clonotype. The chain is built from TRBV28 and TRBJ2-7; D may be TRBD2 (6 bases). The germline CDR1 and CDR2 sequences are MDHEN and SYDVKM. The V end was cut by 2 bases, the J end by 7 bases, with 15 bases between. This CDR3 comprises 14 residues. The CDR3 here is CASSLAGPRWEQYF. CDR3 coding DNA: TGTGCCAGCAGTTTAGCGGGGCCTAGGTGGGAGCAGTACTTC. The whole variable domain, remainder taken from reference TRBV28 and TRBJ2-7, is DVKVTQSSRYLVKRTGEKVFLECVQDMDHENMFWYRQDPGLGLRLIYFSYDVKMKEKGDIPEGYSVSREKKERFSLILESASTNQTSMYLCASSLAGPRWEQYFGPGTRLTVT.

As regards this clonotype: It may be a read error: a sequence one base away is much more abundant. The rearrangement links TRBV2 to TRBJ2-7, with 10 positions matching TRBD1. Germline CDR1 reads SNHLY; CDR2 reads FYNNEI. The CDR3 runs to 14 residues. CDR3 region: CSSTPGQGRYEQYF. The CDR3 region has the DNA TGTTCCAGCACCCCGGGACAGGGGCGCTACGAGCAGTACTTC.

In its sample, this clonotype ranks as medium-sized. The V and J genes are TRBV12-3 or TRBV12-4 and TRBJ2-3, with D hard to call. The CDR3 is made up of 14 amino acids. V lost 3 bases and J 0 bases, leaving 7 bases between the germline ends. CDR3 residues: CASSFSGSTDTQYF. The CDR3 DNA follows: TGTGCCAGCAGTTTCTCGGGCAGCACAGATACGCAGTATTTT.

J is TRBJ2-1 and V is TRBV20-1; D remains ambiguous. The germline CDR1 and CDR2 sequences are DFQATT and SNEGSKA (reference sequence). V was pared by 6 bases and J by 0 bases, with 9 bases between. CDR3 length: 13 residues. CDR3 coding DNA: TGCAGTGCCGACCAGAGCTCCTACAATGAGCAGTTCTTC. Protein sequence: CSADQSSYNEQFF.

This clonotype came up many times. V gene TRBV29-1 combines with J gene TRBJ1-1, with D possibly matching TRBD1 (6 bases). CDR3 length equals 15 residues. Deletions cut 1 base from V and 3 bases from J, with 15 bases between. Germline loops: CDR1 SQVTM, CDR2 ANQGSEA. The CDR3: CSVEGGGVWHTEAFF. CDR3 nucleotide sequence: TGCAGCGTTGAAGGCGGGGGCGTGTGGCACACTGAAGCTTTCTTT.

CDR3: CSAGDSVAGELFF. For the CDR3, the DNA is TGCAGTGCTGGGGACAGCGTCGCCGGGGAGCTGTTTTTT. The chain employs TRBV20-1 and TRBJ2-2; 7 bases align to TRBD1. This CDR3 spans 13 amino acids. The germline V gene has CDR1 DFQATT and CDR2 SNEGSKA (reference sequence). Losses at the gene ends were 5 bases for V and 6 bases for J; bases not matched to a gene: 6.

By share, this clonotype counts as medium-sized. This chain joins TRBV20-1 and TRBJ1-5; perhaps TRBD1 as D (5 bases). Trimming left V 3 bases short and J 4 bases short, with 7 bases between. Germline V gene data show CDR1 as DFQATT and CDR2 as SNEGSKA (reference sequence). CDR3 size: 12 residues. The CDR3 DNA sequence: TGCAGTGCTAGCGGGGGAAATCAGCCCCAGCATTTT. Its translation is CSASGGNQPQHF.

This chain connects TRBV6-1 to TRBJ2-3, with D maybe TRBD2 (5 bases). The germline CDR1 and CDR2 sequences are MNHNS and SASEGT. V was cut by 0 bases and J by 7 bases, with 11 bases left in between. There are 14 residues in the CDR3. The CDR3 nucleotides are TGTGCCAGCAGTGAAGCGGCAACGGGATATACGCAGTATTTT. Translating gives CASSEAATGYTQYF.

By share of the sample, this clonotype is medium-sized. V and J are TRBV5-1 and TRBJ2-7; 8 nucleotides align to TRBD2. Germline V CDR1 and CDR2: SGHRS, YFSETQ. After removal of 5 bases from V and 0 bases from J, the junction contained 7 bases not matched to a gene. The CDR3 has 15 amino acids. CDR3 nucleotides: TGCGCCAGCAGTCGTAGCGGGGCGAGCTCCTACGAGCAGTACTTC. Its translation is CASSRSGASSYEQYF. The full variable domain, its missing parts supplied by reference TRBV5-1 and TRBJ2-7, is KAGVTQTPRYLIKTRGQQVTLSCSPISGHRSVSWYQQTPGQGLQFLFEYFSETQRNKGNFPGRFSGRQFSNSRSEMNVSTLELGDSALYLCASSRSGASSYEQYFGPGTRLTVT.

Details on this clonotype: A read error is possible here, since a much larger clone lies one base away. DNA for the CDR3: TGTGCCATCAGTGAATGGTCTGGCGGGGACACCATCACCGGGGAGCTGTTTTTT. Amino acids: CAISEWSGGDTITGELFF. V gene TRBV25-1 combines with J gene TRBJ2-2; D is possibly TRBD1 or TRBD2 (6 bases each). The CDR3 totals 18 residues. The V gene's germline CDR1 is MGHDK and CDR2 SYGVNS. The variable domain in full, with the rest retrieved from reference TRBV25-1 and TRBJ2-2, is EADIYQTPRYLVIGTGKKITLECSQTMGHDKMYWYQQDPGMELHLIHYSYGVNSTEKGDLSSESTVSRIRTEHFPLTLESARPSHTSQYLCAISEWSGGDTITGELFFGEGSRLTVL.

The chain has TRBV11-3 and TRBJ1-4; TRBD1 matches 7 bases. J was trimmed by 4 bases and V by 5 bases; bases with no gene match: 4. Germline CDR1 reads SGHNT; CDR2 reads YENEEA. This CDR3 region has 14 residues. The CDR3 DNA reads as TGTGCCAGCAGCATGACAGGGAATAATGAAAAACTGTTTTTT. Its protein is CASSMTGNNEKLFF.

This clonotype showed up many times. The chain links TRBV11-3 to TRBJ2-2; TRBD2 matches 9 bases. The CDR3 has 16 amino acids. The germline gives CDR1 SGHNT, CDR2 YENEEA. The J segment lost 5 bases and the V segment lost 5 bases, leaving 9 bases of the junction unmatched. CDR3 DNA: TGTGCCAGCAGCCCCCTCGGACTAGCGATGACCGGGGAGCTGTTTTTT. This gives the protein CASSPLGLAMTGELFF.

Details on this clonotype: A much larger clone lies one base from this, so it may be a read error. CDR3 amino acids: CDSSSPAGTSINEQYF. The CDR3 nucleotides are TGTGACAGCAGCTCCCCCGCCGGGACTAGCATCAACGAGCAGTACTTC. The chain employs TRBV11-3 and TRBJ2-7; 9 nucleotides agree with TRBD2. The CDR3 runs to 16 residues. Looked up from germline, CDR1 is SGHNT and CDR2 is YENEEA.

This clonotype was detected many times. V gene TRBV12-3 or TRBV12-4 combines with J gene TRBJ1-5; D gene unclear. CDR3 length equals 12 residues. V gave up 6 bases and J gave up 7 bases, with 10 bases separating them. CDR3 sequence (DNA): TGTGCCAGCAGCCCCTGGGGACAGCCCCAGCATTTT. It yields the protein CASSPWGQPQHF.

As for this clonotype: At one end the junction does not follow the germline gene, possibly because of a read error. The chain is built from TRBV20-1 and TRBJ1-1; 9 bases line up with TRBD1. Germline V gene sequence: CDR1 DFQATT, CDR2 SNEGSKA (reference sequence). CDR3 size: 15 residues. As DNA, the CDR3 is TGCAGTGCTAACTCTGGGACAGGGCTTGGCACTGAAACTTTCTTT. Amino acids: CSANSGTGLGTETFF.

DNA of the CDR3: TGTGCCAGCAGCTTGGGACAGTGGGTGGCAGATACGCAGTATTTT. Its translation is CASSLGQWVADTQYF. The chain carries TRBV9 and TRBJ2-3; 7 positions match TRBD1. The length of the CDR3 is 15 residues. Per germline, CDR1 SGDLS and CDR2 YYNGEE. Trimming cost V 4 bases and J 4 bases; bases outside gene matches: 9.

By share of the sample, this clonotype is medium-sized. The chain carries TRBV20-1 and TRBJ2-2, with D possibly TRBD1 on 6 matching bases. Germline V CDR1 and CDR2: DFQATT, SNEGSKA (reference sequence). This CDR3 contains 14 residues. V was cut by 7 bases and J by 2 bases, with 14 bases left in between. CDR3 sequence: CSGSGQPNTGELFF. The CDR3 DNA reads TGCAGTGGAAGTGGACAGCCCAACACCGGGGAGCTGTTTTTT.

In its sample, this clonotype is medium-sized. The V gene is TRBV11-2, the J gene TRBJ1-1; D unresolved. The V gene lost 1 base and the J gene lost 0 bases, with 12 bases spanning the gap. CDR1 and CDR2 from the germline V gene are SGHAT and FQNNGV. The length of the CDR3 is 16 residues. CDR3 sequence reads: CASSLGVNIMNTEAFF. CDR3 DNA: TGTGCCAGCAGCTTAGGTGTCAACATCATGAACACTGAAGCTTTCTTT.

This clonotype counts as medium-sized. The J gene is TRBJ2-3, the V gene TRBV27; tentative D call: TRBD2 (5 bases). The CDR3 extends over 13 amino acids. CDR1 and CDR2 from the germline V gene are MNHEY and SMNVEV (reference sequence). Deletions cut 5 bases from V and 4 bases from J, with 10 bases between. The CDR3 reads CASSLLGSDTQYF. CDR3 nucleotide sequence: TGTGCCAGCAGTCTACTAGGTTCAGATACGCAGTATTTT.

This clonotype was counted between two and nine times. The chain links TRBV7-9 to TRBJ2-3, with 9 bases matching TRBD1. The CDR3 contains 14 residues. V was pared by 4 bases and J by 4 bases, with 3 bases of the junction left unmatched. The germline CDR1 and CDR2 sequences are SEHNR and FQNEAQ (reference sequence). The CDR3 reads CASSSRQGADTQYF. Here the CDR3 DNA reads TGTGCCAGCAGCTCCCGACAGGGGGCAGATACGCAGTATTTT.

DNA of the CDR3: TGTGCCAGCAAGCAGGGTAGCGGGAGCCAAGAGACCCAGTACTTC. This encodes CASKQGSGSQETQYF. V usage is TRBV7-3 and J usage is TRBJ2-5, with 9 bases lining up with TRBD2. J gave up 1 base and V 7 bases, and 7 bases lay outside the gene matches. This CDR3 has 15 amino acids. In germline, CDR1 is SGHTA, CDR2 FQGTGA.

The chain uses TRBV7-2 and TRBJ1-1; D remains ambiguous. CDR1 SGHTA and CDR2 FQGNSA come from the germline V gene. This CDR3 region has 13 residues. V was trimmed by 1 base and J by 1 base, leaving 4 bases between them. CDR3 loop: CASSLVPNTEAFF. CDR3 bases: TGTGCCAGCAGCTTAGTTCCGAACACTGAAGCTTTCTTT.

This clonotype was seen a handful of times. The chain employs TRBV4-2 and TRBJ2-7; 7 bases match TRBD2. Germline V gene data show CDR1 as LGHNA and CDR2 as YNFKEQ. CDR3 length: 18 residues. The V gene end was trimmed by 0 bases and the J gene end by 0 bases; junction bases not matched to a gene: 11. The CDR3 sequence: CASSQDGAWAGVSYEQYF. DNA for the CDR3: TGTGCCAGCAGCCAAGATGGGGCTTGGGCGGGAGTCTCCTACGAGCAGTACTTC.

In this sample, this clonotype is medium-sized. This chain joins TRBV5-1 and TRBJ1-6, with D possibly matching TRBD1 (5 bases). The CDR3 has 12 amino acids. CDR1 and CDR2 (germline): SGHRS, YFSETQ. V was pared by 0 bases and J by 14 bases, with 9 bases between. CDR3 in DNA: TGCGCCAGCAGCTTGGTTCAGGGTTCCCTCCACTTT. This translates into CASSLVQGSLHF.

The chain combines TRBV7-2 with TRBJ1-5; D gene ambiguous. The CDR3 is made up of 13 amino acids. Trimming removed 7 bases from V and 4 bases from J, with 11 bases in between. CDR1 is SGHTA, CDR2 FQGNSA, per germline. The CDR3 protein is CASTNGQNQPQHF. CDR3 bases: TGTGCCAGCACCAACGGGCAGAATCAGCCCCAGCATTTT.